The rows below give T cell receptor beta chains drawn from one sample of a study of neurological immune-mediated disorders. Using its own MiXCR run on the 5' RACE reads, TCRdb lists one record per CDR3 protein. The repertoire holds about 66,000 distinct CDR3 sequences, with roughly 9.8% as singletons. Sequenced sample: PBMCs. Receptor source: a young man in good health. Each CDR3 is given with its conserved first and last residue. D genes are given only for firm matches. The size field is filled for only some rows; it gives once, few, many or a size class.

D	size	J	V	CDR3	DNA
NA	medium-sized	TRBJ1-6	TRBV5-5	CASSLHGAENSPLHF	TGTGCCAGCAGTCTCCACGGGGCCGAAAATTCACCCCTCCACTTT
TRBD1	many	TRBJ2-7	TRBV7-3	CASSTDRGSYEQYF	TGTGCCAGCAGTACAGACAGGGGTTCCTACGAGCAGTACTTC
NA	many	TRBJ2-5	TRBV29-1	CSVESETQYF	TGCAGCGTTGAGTCGGAGACCCAGTACTTC
TRBD2	many	TRBJ2-3	TRBV10-3	CAIRVGGSTDTQYF	TGTGCCATCAGAGTCGGGGGGTCTACAGATACGCAGTATTTT
NA	many	TRBJ2-7	TRBV27	CASSPRRGVFEQYF	TGTGCCAGCAGTCCCCGTCGTGGGGTATTCGAGCAGTACTTC
NA	many	TRBJ1-2	TRBV7-9	CASSPGAPYGYTF	TGTGCCAGCAGCCCAGGGGCACCTTATGGCTACACCTTC
TRBD1	many	TRBJ1-2	TRBV5-1	CASSLYGQGALDGYTF	TGCGCCAGCAGCTTGTACGGACAGGGGGCTCTCGATGGCTACACCTTC
NA	NA	TRBJ1-1	TRBV5-1	CASSLRKNTEAFF	TGCGCCAGCAGCTTAAGGAAGAACACTGAAGCTTTCTTT
TRBD1	NA	TRBJ2-6	TRBV5-1	CASSLRTGGSGANVLTF	TGCGCCAGCAGCTTGAGGACAGGAGGAAGTGGGGCCAACGTCCTGACTTTC
TRBD2	NA	TRBJ2-1	TRBV18	CAGSPNGRVDNEQFF	TGTGCCGGCTCTCCCAACGGGAGGGTTGATAATGAGCAGTTCTTC
NA	many	TRBJ2-5	TRBV28	CASSLSQGKETQYF	TGTGCCAGCAGCCTCTCCCAGGGAAAAGAGACCCAGTACTTC
NA	many	TRBJ1-5	TRBV28	CASSSTNQPQHF	TGTGCCAGCAGTTCCACTAATCAGCCCCAGCATTTT
NA	many	TRBJ1-2	TRBV5-1	CASSEDRTYGYTF	TGCGCCAGCAGCGAAGACAGGACCTATGGCTACACCTTC
TRBD1	many	TRBJ1-1	TRBV27	CASSFSGGNTEAFF	TGTGCCAGCAGTTTCTCAGGGGGGAACACTGAAGCTTTCTTT
TRBD2	many	TRBJ2-4	TRBV20-1	CSAKGGLAGVGNIQYF	TGCAGTGCTAAGGGGGGGTTAGCGGGAGTCGGAAACATTCAGTACTTC
TRBD2	many	TRBJ2-1	TRBV5-5	CASSVILLAGAYNEQFF	TGTGCCAGCAGCGTCATTCTCCTAGCGGGAGCCTACAATGAGCAGTTCTTC
TRBD1	many	TRBJ2-1	TRBV24-1	CATSDFGTGGYNEQFF	TGTGCCACCAGTGATTTCGGGACAGGGGGTTACAATGAGCAGTTCTTC
TRBD1	many	TRBJ2-7	TRBV15	CATSRGTGDEQYF	TGTGCCACCAGCAGGGGAACAGGGGACGAGCAGTACTTC
NA	many	TRBJ1-2	TRBV12-3/TRBV12-4	CASSSDGDYGYTF	TGTGCCAGCAGTTCCGACGGTGACTATGGCTACACCTTC
TRBD1	few	TRBJ1-5	TRBV7-2	CASSSRGPNQPQHF	TGTGCCAGCAGCTCCAGGGGGCCTAATCAGCCCCAGCATTTT
NA	many	TRBJ2-2	TRBV29-1	CSVGGSGELFF	TGCAGCGTTGGAGGGTCCGGGGAGCTGTTTTTT
NA	many	TRBJ2-7	TRBV29-1	CSVGTYSYEQYF	TGCAGCGTTGGGACTTATTCCTACGAGCAGTACTTC
TRBD1	many	TRBJ2-2	TRBV24-1	CATSDPRDRDTGELFF	TGTGCCACCAGTGACCCCCGGGACAGGGACACCGGGGAGCTGTTTTTT
TRBD2	many	TRBJ2-2	TRBV5-1	CASSRRDYKAGELFF	TGCGCCAGCAGCAGACGGGACTATAAAGCCGGGGAGCTGTTTTTT
NA	NA	TRBJ2-2	TRBV7-2	CVLGDSNTGELFF	TGTGTTCTCGGGGACTCGAACACCGGGGAGCTGTTTTTT
NA	NA	TRBJ2-7	TRBV28	CATGAEGGEQYF	TGTGCTACGGGGGCGGAGGGGGGAGAGCAGTACTTC
TRBD1	many	TRBJ2-7	TRBV10-3	CAIAEYGTGNSYEQYF	TGTGCCATCGCCGAATACGGGACAGGGAACTCCTACGAGCAGTACTTC